Below are 2 T cell receptor beta chains sequenced from a single sample in a study of response to subunit inactivated influenza vaccine (dated by TCRdb to about 2018). The method was RT-PCR. Data came from an Illumina HiSeq 2500. Clones were called with MiXCR by TCRdb after fastp trimmed the public reads at Q25, and only in-frame beta chains were retained. Rows are unified per CDR3 protein, each entry keeping the most common DNA and genes. Across this sample there are roughly 700,000 distinct CDR3 sequences, with more than 11% seen only once. The ten largest make up approximately 7% of the sample. Sample: PBMCs from blood, taken about 14 days before vaccination. The receptor source for this set is a man aged 50-60 years who received an inactivated influenza vaccine. Donor details come from another sample of the same person, matched by shared clones.

This chain connects TRBV2 to TRBJ2-7, with 9 bases that match TRBD1. Trimming at V came to 6 bases and at J to 4 bases, leaving 10 bases not matched to a gene. This CDR3 is built from 15 residues. Looked up from germline, CDR1 is SNHLY and CDR2 is FYNNEI. The CDR3 DNA reads TGTGCCAGCAGCCAGGAGACAGGGGGGCAATACGAGCAGTACTTC. Amino acid sequence: CASSQETGGQYEQYF.

This chain links TRBV29-1 with TRBJ2-1; possibly TRBD1 for D (6 bases). Trimming took 7 bases from V and 7 from J, leaving 23 bases between them. Germline V gene lookup returns CDR1 SQVTM and CDR2 ANQGSEA. The CDR3 covers 15 residues. DNA of the CDR3: TGCAGCGCCCGAAGATCAGGGGTCACTCATAATGAGCAGTTCTTC. Its protein product is CSARRSGVTHNEQFF.